This T cell receptor (beta chain) was found in a study of blood T cell repertoires in COVID-19. Study context: The analysed material was cDNA or gDNA that came from T cells, B-cell-depleted T cells, or PBMCs.

Assay: immunoSEQ multiplex PCR; the TCRdb copy retains only in-frame clones and omits some. Counted here are approximately 290,000 clones, approximately 85% occurring once; the ten biggest clones make up roughly 0.87%. After removal of 6 bases from V and 0 bases from J, the junction contained 2 bases not matched to a gene. Germline CDR1 and CDR2: SGHTA and FQGNSA. The CDR3 consists of 13 residues. Patients of the Seattle cohort, enrolled during active infection, were followed longitudinally. Sequencing used peripheral blood. This chain joins TRBV7-2 and TRBJ2-7; 7 nucleotides match TRBD2. This TCR derives from a human donor with COVID-19, enrolled during active disease. The donor label of this sample is uncertain. CDR3 coding DNA: TGTGCCAGCAGTGTAGCGGGCTCCTACGAGCAGTACTTC. Protein sequence: CASSVAGSYEQYF.